The 3 T cell receptor beta chains below were found in one sample sequenced in a study of glioma-infiltrating T cells. Amplification of TCR alpha and beta CDR3 regions from RNA used iRepertoire nested multiplex PCR. TCRdb ran MiXCR on the multiplex PCR reads and lists one entry per CDR3 protein. The table shows roughly 120,000 distinct CDR3 sequences, with around a quarter occurring only once. The sample taken for sequencing was glioma tissue, nonneoplastic brain tissue, or PBMCs (not recorded which). The receptors were sampled from a human donor with low-grade glioma or glioblastoma, undergoing nonglioma brain surgery, or in good health (not recorded which).

The J gene is TRBJ2-3, the V gene TRBV6-1; D unresolved. This CDR3 region has 13 residues. Germline loops: CDR1 MNHNS, CDR2 SASEGT. The V end was cut by 4 bases, the J end by 0 bases, with 5 bases between. The CDR3 sequence: CASSVGSTDTQYF. The DNA for the CDR3 is TGTGCCAGCAGTGTGGGCAGCACAGATACGCAGTATTTT.

This clonotype has at least ten counts. This rearrangement joins TRBV6-1 to TRBJ2-1, with TRBD1 identical over 7 bases. The ends lost 5 bases at V and 7 bases at J; junction bases unmatched: 8. CDR3 size: 14 residues. Germline CDR1 reads MNHNS; CDR2 reads SASEGT. In DNA form, the CDR3 reads TGTGCCAGCAGTTTAACAGGGGTTTGGAATGAGCAGTTCTTC. This gives the protein CASSLTGVWNEQFF.

This clonotype was picked up a small number of times. The chain is built from TRBV12-3 or TRBV12-4 and TRBJ2-5, with TRBD1 matching 7 bases. This CDR3 spans 15 amino acids. J was trimmed by 5 bases and V by 5 bases; bases with no gene match: 11. The CDR3 loop is CASSPGTASTETQYF. The CDR3 DNA sequence: TGTGCCAGCAGTCCCGGGACAGCTTCAACGGAGACCCAGTACTTC.